The rows below give T cell receptor beta chains drawn from one sample of a study of spatial heterogeneity in lung cancer. In TCRdb, the 5' RACE reads were re-called with MiXCR into one record per CDR3 protein. The sample lists 110,000 or so distinct CDR3 sequences; under 14% were seen once. This material consisted of PBMCs, taken at follow-up. The receptors stem from a female donor with early-stage non-small cell lung cancer. The CDR3 runs from the conserved cysteine through the conserved F or W. The order of the fields is CDR3 DNA, CDR3 protein, clone size, V gene, J gene, D gene. A D gene is named only where the DNA matches it firmly. Rows give clone size only sometimes, using once, few, many, or a class for an expanded clone.

DNA: TGTGCCAGCAGCCAAAGACAGGGGAGGTACAATGAGCAGTTCTTC; CDR3: CASSQRQGRYNEQFF; size: NA; V: TRBV14; J: TRBJ2-1; D: TRBD1
DNA: TGTGCCAGCAGCTTGTTTGCGGGGGAAGCTTTCTTT; CDR3: CASSLFAGEAFF; size: few; V: TRBV5-6; J: TRBJ1-1; D: NA
DNA: TGTGCCAGCAGCCGTGGACGGAGCTACGAGCAGTACTTC; CDR3: CASSRGRSYEQYF; size: many; V: TRBV12-3/TRBV12-4; J: TRBJ2-7; D: NA
DNA: TGTGCCAGCAGCTTCGTCGGTACTAGCACAGATACGCAGTATTTT; CDR3: CASSFVGTSTDTQYF; size: few; V: TRBV7-3; J: TRBJ2-3; D: NA
DNA: TGTGCCAGCAGGCAGACTAGCGGGAGGCTGGATGAGCAGTTCTTC; CDR3: CASRQTSGRLDEQFF; size: few; V: TRBV6-2/TRBV6-3; J: TRBJ2-1; D: TRBD2
DNA: TGCAGCGTTGTTTTCGGTCGCTCGCTCCAAGAGACCCAGTACTTC; CDR3: CSVVFGRSLQETQYF; size: NA; V: TRBV29-1; J: TRBJ2-5; D: NA
DNA: TGTGCCAGCAGCTTAGGCTGGGGTGGAAACACCATATATTTT; CDR3: CASSLGWGGNTIYF; size: few; V: TRBV7-9; J: TRBJ1-3; D: NA
DNA: TGTGCCAGCAGTTTAACAGGGACGAACACTGAAGCTTTCTTT; CDR3: CASSLTGTNTEAFF; size: many; V: TRBV27; J: TRBJ1-1; D: NA
DNA: TGTGCCAGCAGCTTAAACCAGAACACTGAAGCTTTCTTT; CDR3: CASSLNQNTEAFF; size: few; V: TRBV7-2; J: TRBJ1-1; D: NA
DNA: TGTGCCTGGAGTCCTCCGGACAGGGTCGCTGAAGCTTTCTTT; CDR3: CAWSPPDRVAEAFF; size: few; V: TRBV30; J: TRBJ1-1; D: TRBD1
DNA: TGTGCCAGCAGTTTCTTCCCGAACACCGGGGAGCTGTTTTTT; CDR3: CASSFFPNTGELFF; size: NA; V: TRBV12-3/TRBV12-4; J: TRBJ2-2; D: NA
DNA: TGTGCCAGCAGTGCTCGAAGGACTAGCGGGACCTCCGGGGAGCTGTTTTTT; CDR3: CASSARRTSGTSGELFF; size: NA; V: TRBV27; J: TRBJ2-2; D: TRBD2
DNA: TGTGCCAGTAGTATAGAGGACAGGGGTGGTCAGCCCCAGCATTTT; CDR3: CASSIEDRGGQPQHF; size: few; V: TRBV19; J: TRBJ1-5; D: TRBD1
DNA: TGTGCCAGCAGTTTACTAAGGGGCTACGAGCAGTACTTC; CDR3: CASSLLRGYEQYF; size: few; V: TRBV27; J: TRBJ2-7; D: NA
DNA: TGTGCCACTTCTACGGCTTGGAACACTGAAGCTTTCTTT; CDR3: CATSTAWNTEAFF; size: NA; V: TRBV24-1; J: TRBJ1-1; D: NA
DNA: TGCGCCAGCAGTGGGCAGGGTAAGGACACTGAAGCTTTCTTT; CDR3: CASSGQGKDTEAFF; size: few; V: TRBV10-2; J: TRBJ1-1; D: NA
DNA: TGTGCCAGCCTTCCTACCGGATATTCACCCCTCCACTTT; CDR3: CASLPTGYSPLHF; size: NA; V: TRBV28; J: TRBJ1-6; D: NA
DNA: TGTGCCACCACGGGACAGGGGCGCACAGATACGCAGTATTTT; CDR3: CATTGQGRTDTQYF; size: NA; V: TRBV10-3; J: TRBJ2-3; D: TRBD1
DNA: TGTGCCAGCAGTATGGGACACAACAGAGGGCCTACTGAAGCTTTCTTT; CDR3: CASSMGHNRGPTEAFF; size: few; V: TRBV12-3/TRBV12-4; J: TRBJ1-1; D: NA
DNA: TGCAGCGTGGAGACTTACTCTGGAAACACCATATATTTT; CDR3: CSVETYSGNTIYF; size: few; V: TRBV29-1; J: TRBJ1-3; D: NA
DNA: TGTGCCAGTAGTATTCTCGTACAGGCGGACTATGGCTACACCTTC; CDR3: CASSILVQADYGYTF; size: few; V: TRBV19; J: TRBJ1-2; D: NA
DNA: TGTGCCAGCAGCGCAGCACCGGGACAGCTTAACTATGGCTACACCTTC; CDR3: CASSAAPGQLNYGYTF; size: few; V: TRBV28; J: TRBJ1-2; D: TRBD1
DNA: TGTGCCAGCAGTTTTCGGAGGGGAGGTAACACTGAAGCTTTCTTT; CDR3: CASSFRRGGNTEAFF; size: few; V: TRBV12-3/TRBV12-4; J: TRBJ1-1; D: NA
DNA: TGTGCCAGCAGCCATACGACTAGCGGGAGAGCCTACAATGAGCAGTTCTTC; CDR3: CASSHTTSGRAYNEQFF; size: NA; V: TRBV3-1; J: TRBJ2-1; D: TRBD2
DNA: TGTGCCAGTAGTATGTCGGGACAGGGTTTCGGCAATCAGCCCCAGCATTTT; CDR3: CASSMSGQGFGNQPQHF; size: many; V: TRBV19; J: TRBJ1-5; D: TRBD1
DNA: TGTGCCAGCAGTTTAGAGGGTTACTTGAACACCGGGGAGCTGTTTTTT; CDR3: CASSLEGYLNTGELFF; size: NA; V: TRBV12-3/TRBV12-4; J: TRBJ2-2; D: NA
DNA: TGTGCCAGCCTACGGGCGGGCAGCACAGATACGCAGTATTTT; CDR3: CASLRAGSTDTQYF; size: many; V: TRBV6-2/TRBV6-3; J: TRBJ2-3; D: NA
DNA: TGTGCCAGCATCCCTGTCGGGGGAAGCACAGATACGCAGTATTTT; CDR3: CASIPVGGSTDTQYF; size: NA; V: TRBV7-9; J: TRBJ2-3; D: NA
DNA: TGTGCCAGCAGCCTAGACAAGGGGGGAAAACTGTTTTTT; CDR3: CASSLDKGGKLFF; size: NA; V: TRBV7-2; J: TRBJ1-4; D: NA
DNA: TGTGCCAGCAGGAGGGAACTAGCGGGAGTGGAGACCCAGTACTTC; CDR3: CASRRELAGVETQYF; size: few; V: TRBV12-3/TRBV12-4; J: TRBJ2-5; D: TRBD2
DNA: TGTGCCAGCAGTGAAGTCGGCGGGAGTGTTTCAGAGACCCAGTACTTC; CDR3: CASSEVGGSVSETQYF; size: NA; V: TRBV2; J: TRBJ2-5; D: TRBD2
DNA: TGCAGCGTTGAGGGCAGGGAGGTCTACAATGAGCAGTTCTTC; CDR3: CSVEGREVYNEQFF; size: few; V: TRBV29-1; J: TRBJ2-1; D: NA
DNA: TGTGCCAGCAGCCAATTTCAAGGTCAAGAGACCCAGTACTTC; CDR3: CASSQFQGQETQYF; size: NA; V: TRBV14; J: TRBJ2-5; D: NA